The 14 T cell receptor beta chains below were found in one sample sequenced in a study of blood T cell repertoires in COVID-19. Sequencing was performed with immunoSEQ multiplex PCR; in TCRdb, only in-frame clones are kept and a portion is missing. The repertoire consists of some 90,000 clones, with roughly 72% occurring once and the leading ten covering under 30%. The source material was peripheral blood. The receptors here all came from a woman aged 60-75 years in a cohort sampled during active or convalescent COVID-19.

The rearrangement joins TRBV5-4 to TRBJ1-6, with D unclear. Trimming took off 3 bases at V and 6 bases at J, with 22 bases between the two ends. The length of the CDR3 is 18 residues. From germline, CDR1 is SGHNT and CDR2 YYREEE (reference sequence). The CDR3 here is CASSSYIGRVRGNSPLHF. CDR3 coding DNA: TGTGCCAGCAGCTCCTACATTGGAAGGGTTCGGGGTAATTCACCCCTCCACTTT.

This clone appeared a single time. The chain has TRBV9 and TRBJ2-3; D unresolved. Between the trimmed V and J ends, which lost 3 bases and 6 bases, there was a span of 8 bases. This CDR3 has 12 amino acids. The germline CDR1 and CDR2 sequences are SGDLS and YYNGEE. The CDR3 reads CASSASRDTQYF. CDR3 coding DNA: TGTGCCAGCAGCGCTTCTCGGGATACGCAGTATTTT.

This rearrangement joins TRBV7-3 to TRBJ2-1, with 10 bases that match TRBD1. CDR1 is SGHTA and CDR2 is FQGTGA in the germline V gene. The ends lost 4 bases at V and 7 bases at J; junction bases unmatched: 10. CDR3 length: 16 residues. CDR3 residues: CASSSGQGVGINEQFF. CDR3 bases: TGTGCCAGCAGCTCCGGACAGGGGGTGGGGATAAATGAGCAGTTCTTC.

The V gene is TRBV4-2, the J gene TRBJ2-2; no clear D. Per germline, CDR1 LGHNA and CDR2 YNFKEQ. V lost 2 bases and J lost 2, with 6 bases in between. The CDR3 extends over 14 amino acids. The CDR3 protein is CASSQIENTGELFF. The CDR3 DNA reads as TGTGCCAGCAGCCAAATAGAAAACACCGGGGAGCTGTTTTTT.

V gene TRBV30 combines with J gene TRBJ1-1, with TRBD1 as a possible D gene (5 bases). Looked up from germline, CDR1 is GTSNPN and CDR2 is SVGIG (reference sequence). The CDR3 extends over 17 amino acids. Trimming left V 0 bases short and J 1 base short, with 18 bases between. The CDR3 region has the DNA TGTGCCTGGAGTGTCCCTCGATGGGGCAGAGCGAACACTGAAGCTTTCTTT. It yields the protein CAWSVPRWGRANTEAFF.

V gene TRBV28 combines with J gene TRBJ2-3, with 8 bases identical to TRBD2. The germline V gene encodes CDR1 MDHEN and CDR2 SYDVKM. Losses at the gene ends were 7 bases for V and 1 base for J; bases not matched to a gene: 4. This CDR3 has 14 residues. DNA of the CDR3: TGTGCCAGCAACCTTAGCGGGGGCACAGATACGCAGTATTTT. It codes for CASNLSGGTDTQYF. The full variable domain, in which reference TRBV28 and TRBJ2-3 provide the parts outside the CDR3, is DVKVTQSSRYLVKRTGEKVFLECVQDMDHENMFWYRQDPGLGLRLIYFSYDVKMKEKGDIPEGYSVSREKKERFSLILESASTNQTSMYLCASNLSGGTDTQYFGPGTRLTVL.

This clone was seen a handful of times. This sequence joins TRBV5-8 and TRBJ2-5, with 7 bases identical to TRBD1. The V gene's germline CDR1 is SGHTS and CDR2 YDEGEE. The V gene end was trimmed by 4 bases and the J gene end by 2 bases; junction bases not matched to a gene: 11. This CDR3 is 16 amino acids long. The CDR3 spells CASSPWGQQLQETQYF. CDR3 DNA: TGTGCCAGCAGCCCCTGGGGACAGCAGCTGCAAGAGACCCAGTACTTC.

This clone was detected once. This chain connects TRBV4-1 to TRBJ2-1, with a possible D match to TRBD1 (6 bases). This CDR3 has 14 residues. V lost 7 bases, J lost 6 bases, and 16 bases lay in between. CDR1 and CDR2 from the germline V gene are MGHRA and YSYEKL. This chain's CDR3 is CASNPDSPGNEQFF. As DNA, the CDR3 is TGCGCCAGCAACCCGGACAGTCCGGGCAATGAGCAGTTCTTC.

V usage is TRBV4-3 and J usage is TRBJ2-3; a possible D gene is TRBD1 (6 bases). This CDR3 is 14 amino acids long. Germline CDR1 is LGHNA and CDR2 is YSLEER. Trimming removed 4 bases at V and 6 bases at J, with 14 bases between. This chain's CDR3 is CASSPSGVGDTQYF. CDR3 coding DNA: TGCGCCAGCAGCCCGTCAGGGGTCGGTGATACGCAGTATTTT.

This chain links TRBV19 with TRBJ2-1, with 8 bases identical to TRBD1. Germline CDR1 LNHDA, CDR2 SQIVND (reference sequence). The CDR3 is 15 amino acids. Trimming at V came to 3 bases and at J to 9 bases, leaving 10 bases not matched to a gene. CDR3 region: CASSILRTGQGEQFF. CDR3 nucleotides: TGTGCCAGTAGTATCCTACGGACAGGGCAGGGTGAGCAGTTCTTC.

CDR3 coding DNA: TGTGCCACTGCCCTACAGGGGGTCACCCCCCAGCATTTT. Amino acid sequence: CATALQGVTPQHF. V is TRBV19 and J is TRBJ1-5, with 8 bases aligning to TRBD1. Trimming took 10 bases from V and 10 from J; bases not matched to a gene: 12. Germline V gene data show CDR1 as LNHDA and CDR2 as SQIVND (reference sequence). The length of the CDR3 is 13 residues. The complete variable domain, with remaining parts taken from reference TRBV19 and TRBJ1-5, reads DGGITQSPKYLFRKEGQNVTLSCEQNLNHDAMYWYRQDPGQGLRLIYYSQIVNDFQKGDIAEGYSVSREKKESFPLTVTSAQKNPTAFYLCATALQGVTPQHFGDGTRLSIL.

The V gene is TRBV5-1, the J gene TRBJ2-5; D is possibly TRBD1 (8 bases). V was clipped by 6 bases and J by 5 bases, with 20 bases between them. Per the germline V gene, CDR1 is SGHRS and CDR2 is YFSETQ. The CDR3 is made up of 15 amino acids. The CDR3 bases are TGCGCCAGCAAAAACGGGGGGACAGGTGGGGAGACCCAGTACTTC. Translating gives CASKNGGTGGETQYF.

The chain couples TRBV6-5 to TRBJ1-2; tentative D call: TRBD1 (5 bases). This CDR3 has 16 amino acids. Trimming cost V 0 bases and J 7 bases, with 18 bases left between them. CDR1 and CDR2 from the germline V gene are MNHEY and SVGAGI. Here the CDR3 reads CASSYSPGSYGAGYTF. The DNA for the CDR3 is TGTGCCAGCAGTTACTCGCCAGGATCCTATGGGGCTGGCTACACCTTC.

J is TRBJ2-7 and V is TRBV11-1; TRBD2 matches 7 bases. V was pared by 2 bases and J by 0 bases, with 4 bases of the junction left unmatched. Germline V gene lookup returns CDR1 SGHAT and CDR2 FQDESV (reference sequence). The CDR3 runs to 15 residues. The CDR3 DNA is TGTGCCAGCAGCTTATGGGGGGGGTCCTCCTACGAGCAGTACTTC. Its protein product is CASSLWGGSSYEQYF.